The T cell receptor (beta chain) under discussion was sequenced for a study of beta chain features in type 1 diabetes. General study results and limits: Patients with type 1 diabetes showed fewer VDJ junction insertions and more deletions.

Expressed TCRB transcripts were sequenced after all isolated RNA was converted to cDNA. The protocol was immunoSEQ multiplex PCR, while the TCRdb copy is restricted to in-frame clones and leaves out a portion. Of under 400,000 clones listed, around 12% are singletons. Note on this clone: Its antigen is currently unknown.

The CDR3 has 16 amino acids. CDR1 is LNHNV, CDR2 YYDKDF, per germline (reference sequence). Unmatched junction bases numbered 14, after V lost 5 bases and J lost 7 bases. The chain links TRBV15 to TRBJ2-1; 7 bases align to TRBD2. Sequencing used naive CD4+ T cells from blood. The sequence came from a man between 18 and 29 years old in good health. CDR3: CATSHGTNIGGNEQFF. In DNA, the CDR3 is TGTGCCACCAGCCATGGGACTAATATTGGCGGGAATGAGCAGTTCTTC.